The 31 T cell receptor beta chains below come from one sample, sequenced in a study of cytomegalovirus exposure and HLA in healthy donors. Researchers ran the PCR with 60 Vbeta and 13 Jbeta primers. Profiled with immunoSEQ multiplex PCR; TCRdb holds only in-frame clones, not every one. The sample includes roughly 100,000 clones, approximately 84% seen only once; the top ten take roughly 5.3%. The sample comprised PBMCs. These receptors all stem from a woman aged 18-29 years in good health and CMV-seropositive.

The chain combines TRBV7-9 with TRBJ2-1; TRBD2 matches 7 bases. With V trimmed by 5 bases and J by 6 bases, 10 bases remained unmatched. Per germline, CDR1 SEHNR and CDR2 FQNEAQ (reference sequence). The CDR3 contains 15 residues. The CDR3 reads CASSPRRGEGNEQFF. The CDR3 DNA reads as TGTGCCAGCAGCCCTAGACGGGGGGAAGGCAATGAGCAGTTCTTC.

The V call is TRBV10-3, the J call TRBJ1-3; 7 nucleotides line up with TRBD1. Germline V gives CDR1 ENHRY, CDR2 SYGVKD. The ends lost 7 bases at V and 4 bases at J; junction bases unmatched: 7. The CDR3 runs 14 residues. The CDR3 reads CAITRDSKGNTIYF. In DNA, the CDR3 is TGTGCCATCACTCGGGACAGTAAGGGAAACACCATATATTTT.

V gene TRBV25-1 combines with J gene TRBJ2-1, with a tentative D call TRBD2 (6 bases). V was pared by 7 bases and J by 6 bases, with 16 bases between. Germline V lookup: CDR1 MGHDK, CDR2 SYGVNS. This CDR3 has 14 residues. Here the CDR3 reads CASTGDSVGNEQFF. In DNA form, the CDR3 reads TGTGCCAGCACGGGAGATAGCGTCGGCAATGAGCAGTTCTTC.

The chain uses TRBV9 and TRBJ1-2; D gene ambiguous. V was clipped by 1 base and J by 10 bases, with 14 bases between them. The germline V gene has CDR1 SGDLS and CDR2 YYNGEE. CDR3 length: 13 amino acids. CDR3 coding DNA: TGTGCCAGCAGCGTATATCCCGAGGGCGACTACACCTTC. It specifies CASSVYPEGDYTF. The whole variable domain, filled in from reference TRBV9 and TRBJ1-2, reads DSGVTQTPKHLITATGQRVTLRCSPRSGDLSVYWYQQSLDQGLQFLIQYYNGEERAKGNILERFSAQQFPDLHSELNLSSLELGDSALYFCASSVYPEGDYTFGSGTRLTVV.

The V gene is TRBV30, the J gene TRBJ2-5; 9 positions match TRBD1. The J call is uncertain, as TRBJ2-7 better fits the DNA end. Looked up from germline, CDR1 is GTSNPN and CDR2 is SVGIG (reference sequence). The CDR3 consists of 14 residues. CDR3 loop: CAWSTGTGSYEQYF. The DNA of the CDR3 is TGTGCCTGGAGCACCGGGACAGGGTCCTACGAGCAGTACTTC.

DNA of the CDR3: TGTGCCAGCAGCTCTGACAGGGGCGAGGAGACCCAGTACTTC. Protein: CASSSDRGEETQYF. V usage is TRBV7-8 and J usage is TRBJ2-5; TRBD1 agrees at 8 bases. Germline V gene data show CDR1 as SGHVS and CDR2 as FQNEAQ. With V trimmed by 4 bases and J by 5 bases, 6 bases remained unmatched. The CDR3 sequence is 14 residues long.

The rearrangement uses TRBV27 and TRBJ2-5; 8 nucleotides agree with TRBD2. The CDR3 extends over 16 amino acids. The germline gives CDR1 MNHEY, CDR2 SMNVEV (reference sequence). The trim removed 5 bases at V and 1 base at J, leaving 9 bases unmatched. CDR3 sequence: CASSPGLAAFQETQYF. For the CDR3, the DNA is TGTGCCAGCAGTCCCGGACTAGCAGCCTTCCAAGAGACCCAGTACTTC.

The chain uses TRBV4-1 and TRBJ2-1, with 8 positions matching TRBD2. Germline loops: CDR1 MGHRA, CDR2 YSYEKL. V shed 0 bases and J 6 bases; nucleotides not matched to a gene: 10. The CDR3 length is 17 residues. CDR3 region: CASSQENLRGGRNEQFF. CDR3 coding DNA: TGCGCCAGCAGCCAAGAGAACTTACGGGGGGGCCGCAATGAGCAGTTCTTC.

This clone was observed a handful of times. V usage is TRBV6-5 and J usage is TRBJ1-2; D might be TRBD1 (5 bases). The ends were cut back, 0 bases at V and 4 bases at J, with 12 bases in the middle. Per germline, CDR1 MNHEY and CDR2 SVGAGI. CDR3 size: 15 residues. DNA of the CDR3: TGTGCCAGCAGTTACTCGGTACAACAGGCCTATGGCTACACCTTC. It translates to CASSYSVQQAYGYTF.

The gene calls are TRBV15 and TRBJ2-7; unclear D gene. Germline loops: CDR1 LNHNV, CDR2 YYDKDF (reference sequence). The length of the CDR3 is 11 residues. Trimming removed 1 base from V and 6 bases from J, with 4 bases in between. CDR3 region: CATSRGGEQYF. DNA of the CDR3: TGTGCCACCAGCAGAGGAGGCGAGCAGTACTTC.

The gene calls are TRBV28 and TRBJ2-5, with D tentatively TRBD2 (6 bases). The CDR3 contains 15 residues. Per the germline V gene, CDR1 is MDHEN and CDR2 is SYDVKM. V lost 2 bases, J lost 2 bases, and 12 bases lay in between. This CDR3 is CASSLPTEGQETQYF. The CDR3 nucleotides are TGTGCCAGCAGTTTACCGACGGAGGGACAAGAGACCCAGTACTTC.

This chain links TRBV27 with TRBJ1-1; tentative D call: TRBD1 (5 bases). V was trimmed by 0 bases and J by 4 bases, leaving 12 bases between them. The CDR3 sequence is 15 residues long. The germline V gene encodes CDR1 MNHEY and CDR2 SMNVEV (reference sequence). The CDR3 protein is CASSLSGGLGTEAFF. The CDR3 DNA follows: TGTGCCAGCAGTTTATCGGGGGGGTTGGGCACTGAAGCTTTCTTT.

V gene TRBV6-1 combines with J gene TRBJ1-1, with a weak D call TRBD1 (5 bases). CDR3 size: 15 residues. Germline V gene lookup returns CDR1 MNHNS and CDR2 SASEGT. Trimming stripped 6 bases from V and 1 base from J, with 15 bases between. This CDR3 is CASRDRDSSNTEAFF. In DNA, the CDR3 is TGTGCCAGCAGGGACCGAGACAGCTCGAACACTGAAGCTTTCTTT.

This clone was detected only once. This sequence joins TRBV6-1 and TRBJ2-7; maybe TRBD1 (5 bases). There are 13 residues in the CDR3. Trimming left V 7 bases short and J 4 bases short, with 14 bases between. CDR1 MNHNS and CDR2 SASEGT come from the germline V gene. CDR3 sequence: CASKGLGYYEQYF. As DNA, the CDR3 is TGTGCCAGCAAGGGGTTGGGTTATTACGAGCAGTACTTC.

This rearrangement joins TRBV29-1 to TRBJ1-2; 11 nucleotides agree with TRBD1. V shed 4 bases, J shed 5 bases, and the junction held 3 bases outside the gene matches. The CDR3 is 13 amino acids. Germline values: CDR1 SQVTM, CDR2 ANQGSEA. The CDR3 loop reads CSVAGQGEYGYTF. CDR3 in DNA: TGCAGCGTTGCGGGACAGGGGGAGTATGGCTACACCTTC.

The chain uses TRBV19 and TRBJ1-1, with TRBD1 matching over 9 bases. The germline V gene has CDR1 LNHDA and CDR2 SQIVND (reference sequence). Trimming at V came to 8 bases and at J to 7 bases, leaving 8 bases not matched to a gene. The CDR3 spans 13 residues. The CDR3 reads CASSDRGGYEAFF. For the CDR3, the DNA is TGTGCCAGTTCTGACAGGGGGGGTTATGAAGCTTTCTTT.

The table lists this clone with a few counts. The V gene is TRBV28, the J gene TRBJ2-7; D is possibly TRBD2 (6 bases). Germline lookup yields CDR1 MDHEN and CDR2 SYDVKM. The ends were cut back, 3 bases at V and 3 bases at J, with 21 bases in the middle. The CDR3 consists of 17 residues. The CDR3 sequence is CASSFAGRTSGIYEQYF. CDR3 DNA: TGTGCCAGCAGTTTTGCGGGAAGGACTTCAGGGATCTACGAGCAGTACTTC.

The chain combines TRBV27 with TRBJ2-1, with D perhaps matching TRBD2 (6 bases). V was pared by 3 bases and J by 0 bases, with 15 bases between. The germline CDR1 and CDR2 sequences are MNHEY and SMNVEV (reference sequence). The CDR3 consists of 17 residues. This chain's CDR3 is CASSFRILANSYNEQFF. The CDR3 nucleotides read TGTGCCAGCAGTTTCCGGATCCTAGCGAACTCCTACAATGAGCAGTTCTTC.

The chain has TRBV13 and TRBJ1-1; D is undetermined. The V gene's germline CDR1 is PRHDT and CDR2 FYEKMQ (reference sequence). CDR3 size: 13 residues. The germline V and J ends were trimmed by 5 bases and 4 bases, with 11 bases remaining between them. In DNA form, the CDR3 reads TGTGCCAGCAGCCCCGCGGGATCCACTGAAGCTTTCTTT. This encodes CASSPAGSTEAFF.

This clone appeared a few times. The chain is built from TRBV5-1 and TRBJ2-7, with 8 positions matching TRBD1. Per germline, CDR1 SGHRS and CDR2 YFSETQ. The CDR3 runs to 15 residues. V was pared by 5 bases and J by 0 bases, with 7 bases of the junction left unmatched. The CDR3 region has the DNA TGCGCCAGCAGACCACGACAGGGGAGCTCCTACGAGCAGTACTTC. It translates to CASRPRQGSSYEQYF.

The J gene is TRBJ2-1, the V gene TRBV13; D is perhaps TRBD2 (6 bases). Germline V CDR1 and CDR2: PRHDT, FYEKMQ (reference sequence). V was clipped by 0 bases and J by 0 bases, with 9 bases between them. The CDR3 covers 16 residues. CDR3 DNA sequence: TGTGCCAGCAGCTTAGGTCTAGCGAGCTCCTACAATGAGCAGTTCTTC. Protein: CASSLGLASSYNEQFF. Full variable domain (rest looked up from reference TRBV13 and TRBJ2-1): AAGVIQSPRHLIKEKRETATLKCYPIPRHDTVYWYQQGPGQDPQFLISFYEKMQSDKGSIPDRFSAQQFSDYHSELNMSSLELGDSALYFCASSLGLASSYNEQFFGPGTRLTVL.

CDR3 in DNA: TGTGCCCGGACCGGGACAAATCAAGAGACCCAGTACTTC. Protein: CARTGTNQETQYF. This chain joins TRBV30 and TRBJ2-5, with D perhaps TRBD1 (6 bases). Germline CDR1 is GTSNPN and CDR2 is SVGIG (reference sequence). The CDR3 totals 13 residues. V was clipped by 8 bases and J by 2 bases, with 15 bases between them.

The CDR3 coding sequence is TGTGCCAGCAGCACTAGGAGAGAGACCCAGTACTTC. Translation gives CASSTRRETQYF. The chain recombines TRBV6-5 with TRBJ2-5, with D perhaps matching TRBD2 (5 bases). V was trimmed by 6 bases and J by 4 bases, leaving 9 bases between them. CDR1 and CDR2 (germline): MNHEY, SVGAGI. The CDR3 contains 12 residues.

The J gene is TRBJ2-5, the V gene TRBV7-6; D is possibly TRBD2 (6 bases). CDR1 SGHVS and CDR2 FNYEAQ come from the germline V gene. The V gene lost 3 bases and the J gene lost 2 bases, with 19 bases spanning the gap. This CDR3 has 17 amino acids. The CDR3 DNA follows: TGTGCCAGCAGCTTTGACCCACCGGGACTTAGGCAAGAGACCCAGTACTTC. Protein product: CASSFDPPGLRQETQYF.

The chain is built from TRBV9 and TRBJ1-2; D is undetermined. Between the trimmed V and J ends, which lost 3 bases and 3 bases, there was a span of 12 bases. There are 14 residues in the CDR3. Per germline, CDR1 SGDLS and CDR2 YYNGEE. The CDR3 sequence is CASSGAAAHYGYTF. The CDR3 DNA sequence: TGTGCCAGCAGCGGGGCCGCCGCTCACTATGGCTACACCTTC.

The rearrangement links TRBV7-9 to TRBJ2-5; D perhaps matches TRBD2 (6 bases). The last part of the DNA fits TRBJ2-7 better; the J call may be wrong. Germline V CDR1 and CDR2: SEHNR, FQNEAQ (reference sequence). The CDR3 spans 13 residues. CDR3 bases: TGTGCCAGCAGCTCCGGACTAATTGGCGAGCAGTACTTC. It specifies CASSSGLIGEQYF.

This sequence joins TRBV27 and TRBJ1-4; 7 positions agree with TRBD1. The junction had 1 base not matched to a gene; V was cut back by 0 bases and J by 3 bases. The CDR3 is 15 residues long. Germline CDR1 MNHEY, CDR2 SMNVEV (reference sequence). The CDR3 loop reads CASSLSTGSNEKLFF. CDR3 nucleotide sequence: TGTGCCAGCAGTTTATCGACAGGGTCTAATGAAAAACTGTTTTTT.

The CDR3 bases are TGCGCCAGCAGCCCGGACAGGGGAGGCACTGAAGCTTTCTTT. It yields the protein CASSPDRGGTEAFF. This rearrangement joins TRBV5-1 to TRBJ1-1; 9 nucleotides agree with TRBD1. Per the germline V gene, CDR1 is SGHRS and CDR2 is YFSETQ. J gave up 4 bases and V 4 bases, and 5 bases lay outside the gene matches. This CDR3 spans 14 amino acids.

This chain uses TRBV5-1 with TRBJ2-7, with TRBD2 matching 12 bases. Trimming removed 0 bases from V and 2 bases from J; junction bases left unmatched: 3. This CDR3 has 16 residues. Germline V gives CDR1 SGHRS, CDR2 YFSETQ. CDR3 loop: CASSLAPSGRAYEQYF. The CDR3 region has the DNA TGCGCCAGCAGCTTGGCCCCTAGCGGGAGGGCCTACGAGCAGTACTTC.

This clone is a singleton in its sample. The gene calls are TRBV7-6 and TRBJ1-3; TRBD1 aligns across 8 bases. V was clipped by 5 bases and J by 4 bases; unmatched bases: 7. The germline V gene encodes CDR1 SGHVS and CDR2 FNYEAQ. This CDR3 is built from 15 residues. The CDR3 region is CASSLDRGVGNTIYF. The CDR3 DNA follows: TGTGCCAGCAGCCTTGACAGGGGTGTAGGAAACACCATATATTTT.

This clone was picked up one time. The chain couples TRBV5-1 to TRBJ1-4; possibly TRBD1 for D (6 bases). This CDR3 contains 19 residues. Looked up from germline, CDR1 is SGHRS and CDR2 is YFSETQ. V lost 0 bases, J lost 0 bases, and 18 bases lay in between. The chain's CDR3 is CASSLDQTGPIATNEKLFF. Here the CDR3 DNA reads TGCGCCAGCAGCTTGGACCAGACAGGCCCAATTGCAACTAATGAAAAACTGTTTTTT.